The 7 T cell receptor beta chains below come from one sample, sequenced in a study of blood T cell repertoires in COVID-19 (dated by TCRdb to 2020 to 2021). The library relied on the immunoSEQ multiplex PCR assay. Entries here come from immuneACCESS through TCRdb and include only in-frame sequences with V and J called. Some clones fail to appear in such tables; in the studies checked, an unresolved V gene covers under half of the shortfall, and the cause of the remainder is unknown. The table for this sample lists roughly 70,000 clones; 70% to 90% of them were counted only once. About 1.3% of the sample lies in the top ten. Sequenced material: peripheral blood. These receptor sequences come from a human donor in a cohort sampled during active COVID-19.

This clone was detected only once. This chain uses TRBV28 with TRBJ2-4; a weak D match, TRBD2 (5 bases). From germline, CDR1 is MDHEN and CDR2 SYDVKM. The CDR3 is 16 amino acids. The V gene lost 8 bases and the J gene lost 0 bases, with 17 bases spanning the gap. The CDR3 loop is CASRSEAALAKNIQYF. In DNA, the CDR3 is TGTGCCAGCCGGTCCGAAGCGGCACTAGCCAAAAACATTCAGTACTTC.

V gene TRBV12-5 combines with J gene TRBJ2-5, with a possible D match to TRBD2 (5 bases). Trimming left V 1 base short and J 5 bases short, with 14 bases between. This CDR3 has 15 amino acids. Germline CDR1 and CDR2: LGHNT and FRNRAP. The CDR3 sequence: CASGLGIRSGETQYF. The CDR3 nucleotides read TGTGCTAGTGGTTTGGGAATCAGGTCGGGGGAGACCCAGTACTTC.

The V and J genes are TRBV5-1 and TRBJ1-1; D is possibly TRBD1 (5 bases). The ends were cut back, 0 bases at V and 6 bases at J, with 18 bases in the middle. The CDR3 covers 16 residues. Germline assignment: CDR1 SGHRS and CDR2 YFSETQ. CDR3 region: CASSLAGGGIGAEAFF. CDR3 bases: TGCGCCAGCAGCTTGGCCGGGGGTGGTATCGGGGCTGAAGCTTTCTTT.

V gene TRBV2 combines with J gene TRBJ1-5, with 8 positions matching TRBD1. Trimming at V came to 9 bases and at J to 8 bases, leaving 6 bases not matched to a gene. CDR1 SNHLY and CDR2 FYNNEI come from the germline V gene. The CDR3 totals 12 residues. The DNA for the CDR3 is TGTGCCAGTCGCAGGGGGCAGGAGCCCCAGCATTTT. It encodes CASRRGQEPQHF.

This clone was seen just once. The V and J genes are TRBV6-1 and TRBJ1-3; TRBD1 is a possible D gene (5 bases). V lost 1 base to trimming and J lost 0 bases, with 10 bases between them. The CDR3 loop spans 16 amino acids. Germline-derived CDR1 and CDR2 are MNHNS and SASEGT. CDR3: CASSEGWGPSGNTIYF. Here the CDR3 DNA reads TGTGCCAGCAGTGAAGGTTGGGGCCCCTCTGGAAACACCATATATTTT.

V usage is TRBV12-3 or TRBV12-4 and J usage is TRBJ1-2; TRBD1 matches at 7 bases. The V gene end was trimmed by 6 bases and the J gene end by 8 bases; junction bases not matched to a gene: 6. The CDR3 consists of 12 residues. The CDR3 nucleotides are TGTGCCAGCAGCCGCGGACAGGACGGCTACACCTTC. This codes for CASSRGQDGYTF.

The chain carries TRBV21-1 and TRBJ1-1; the table assigns TRBD1, which was not confirmed against the DNA. TRBV21-1 is a pseudogene locus. The CDR3 consists of 15 residues. CDR3 sequence (DNA): TGTGCCAGCAGGGACGACAGGGGCCGGGGCACTGAAGCTTTCTTT. This codes for CASRDDRGRGTEAFF.